This TCR beta chain was documented in a study of blood T cell repertoires in COVID-19. Study overall: Whether acute or convalescent, the COVID-19 samples came from the United States, Italy and Spain. The cDNA or gDNA used as material had been derived from T cells, B-cell-depleted T cells, or PBMCs.

Here immunoSEQ multiplex PCR was the method, and the copy in TCRdb shows in-frame clones only, minus some. Among about 270,000 clones listed, 70% to 90% were seen once. Allocation to cohorts depended on clinical history reported by the participants. CDR1 and CDR2 from the germline V gene are SGHVS and FQNEAQ. V was trimmed by 5 bases and J by 6 bases, leaving 17 bases between them. The CDR3 consists of 14 residues. Sample: PBMCs or T cells enriched from blood (not recorded which). The sequence derives from a woman aged 25-40 years with acute COVID-19. The genes are TRBV7-8 and TRBJ2-7, with D unclear. The CDR3 DNA is TGTGCCAGCAGCCCCTACATGGGCCAAGGCGAGCAGTACTTC. Translation gives CASSPYMGQGEQYF.